These T cell receptor beta chains were read from a single sample in a study of T cell changes during pregnancy in multiple sclerosis. Sequenced by immunoSEQ multiplex PCR; TCRdb stores in-frame clones only, minus some. The sample lists over 65,000 clones; 90% to 95% were seen once. The starting material was peripheral blood, obtained in the first trimester of pregnancy. These receptors were obtained from a female donor with multiple sclerosis, enrolled in a pregnancy study. The CDR3 runs from the conserved cysteine through the conserved F or W. A D gene is named only where the DNA matches it firmly.

d_gene: NA
v_gene: TRBV9
j_gene: TRBJ1-4
CDR3nt: TGTGCCAGCAGCGTAGTGGGAGGCCAGAATGAAAAACTGTTTTTT
CDR3aa: CASSVVGGQNEKLFF

d_gene: TRBD1
v_gene: TRBV9
j_gene: TRBJ1-2
CDR3nt: TGTGCCAGCAGCAGGGGACAGGGAACCACGGTGAGGGGGTCCTTGAGCGGCTACACCTTC
CDR3aa: CASSRGQGTTVRGSLSGYTF

d_gene: TRBD2
v_gene: TRBV29-1
j_gene: TRBJ2-7
CDR3nt: TGCAGCGTCGCTCGACTAGCGGGGAGCGAGCAGTACTTC
CDR3aa: CSVARLAGSEQYF

d_gene: NA
v_gene: TRBV5-1
j_gene: TRBJ1-4
CDR3nt: TGCGCCAGCAGATTAGGGGCAACTAATGAAAAACTGTTTTTT
CDR3aa: CASRLGATNEKLFF

d_gene: TRBD2
v_gene: TRBV27
j_gene: TRBJ2-3
CDR3nt: TGTGCCAGCAGTTCTACCCATTTAGCGGGGCCTAGCACAGATACGCAGTATTTT
CDR3aa: CASSSTHLAGPSTDTQYF

d_gene: TRBD2
v_gene: TRBV7-2
j_gene: TRBJ2-1
CDR3nt: TGTGCCAGCAGCGCACGAAGCGGGGCCTTATACAATGAGCAGTTCTTC
CDR3aa: CASSARSGALYNEQFF

d_gene: TRBD2
v_gene: TRBV5-1
j_gene: TRBJ2-5
CDR3nt: TGCGCCAGCAGTTTCGGGGGGGCGTCAGAGACCCAGTACTTC
CDR3aa: CASSFGGASETQYF

d_gene: TRBD2
v_gene: TRBV28
j_gene: TRBJ2-7
CDR3nt: TGTGCCAGCAGTTTGTTTAGCGGGTCCTACGAGCAGTACTTC
CDR3aa: CASSLFSGSYEQYF

d_gene: NA
v_gene: TRBV9
j_gene: TRBJ2-7
CDR3nt: TGTGCCAGCAGCGTAGGCACAGCAGCCTACGAGCAGTACTTC
CDR3aa: CASSVGTAAYEQYF

d_gene: NA
v_gene: TRBV7-2
j_gene: TRBJ1-1
CDR3nt: TGTGCCAGCAGCTTCCTAGAGGATACTGAAGCTTTCTTT
CDR3aa: CASSFLEDTEAFF